This T cell receptor beta chain was observed in a study of regulatory T cells in long-lasting Graves disease (dated by TCRdb to about 2021). With regard to the full study: Persistent Graves' disease was defined as antithyroid drug treatment for over 5 years with persistently positive TSH receptor autoantibodies. Persistent Graves' disease patients in the clinical cohort had taken antithyroid drugs for roughly 10 years on average. A total of roughly 33 samples were covered by TCR sequencing, comprising approximately 13 persistent and around 20 newly diagnosed Graves' disease patients. The study was conducted in China and was registered as a clinical trial. Persistent Graves' disease patients were compared with newly diagnosed Graves' disease patients by peripheral blood TCR sequencing and RNA sequencing. Overall study results and their limits: As a limitation, the authors acknowledged that the small sample size may reduce accuracy. Because the primary lesion, thyroid tissue, could not be accessed, the study looked at peripheral blood alone. Sequencing and analysis were limited to the TCR beta chain. Compared with newly diagnosed patients, persistent Graves' disease patients had lower TCR Shannon entropy and fewer highly expanded clones, which suggests clonal expansion. Preferential use of TRBV28, TRBJ1-2 and TRBJ2-5 was observed in persistent disease, whereas TRBV20-1 and TRBJ2-1 were favored in newly diagnosed disease. Persistent patients shared more public clonotypes among themselves (over 2,500) than newly diagnosed patients did (over 950).

Taken from the germline V gene, the CDR1 and CDR2 loops are MNHNS and SASEGT. Including the terminal cysteine and phenylalanine, the CDR3 comprises 14 residues. Solely the CDR3 DNA is kept, with 42 bases framed from the first base. V trim: 5 bases; J trim: 6 bases; unmatched bases: 7. Reading the label with the study, this specimen's time point is: persistent/refractory GD, antithyroid drugs over 5 years with positive TRAb. RNA was extracted from PBMCs in TRIzol for both TCR sequencing and RNA sequencing. Graves' disease was diagnosed according to American Thyroid Association guidelines. Patients were recruited from an endocrinology department in Xi'an, China. Each patient gave about 10 milliliters of peripheral blood, collected in an EDTA anticoagulant tube. Ficoll Paque Plus density gradient separation was used to isolate PBMCs, and no additional T cell sorting was done. RNA quality was checked with an Agilent 2100 Bioanalyzer and agarose gel, and concentration with a NanoDrop 2000.

Concerning this clonotype itself: Its recognized antigen is unknown. No clone much larger than this one lies a single base away; base qualities are absent.

The library came from multiplex PCR. The data were produced on an Illumina HiSeq 4000. CDR3 regions were amplified by Arm-PCR with iRepertoire HTBI primers to construct TCR beta libraries. Gel purification was performed on PCR products prior to sequencing. As for the authors' bioinformatics: Gene usage analysis of CDR3 amino acid clonotypes used the 55 to 80 TRBV and approximately 13 TRBJ segments found across samples. COPE and FqMerger were used to merge filtered high-quality paired reads into contigs. Contigs were aligned with BLAST to IMGT TRBV, TRBD and TRBJ reference genes, and CDR3 was defined per IMGT. Any clonotype with a frequency above 0.1% was classified as a highly expanded clone. Shannon entropy was used to measure repertoire diversity, and the Gini coefficient was used to measure V-J evenness. Clonotypes shared by more than one individual were considered public. The raw public data were reprocessed by TCRdb itself: fastp quality trimming at Q25, MiXCR clonotype calling, in-frame beta chains only. Rows with a matching CDR3 protein are joined into one entry that keeps the most common DNA and genes. The V and J calls were not made by the authors but by TCRdb's processing. Present in this sample are 700,000 or so distinct CDR3 sequences, approximately 31% of which were seen just once. The ten largest make up 42% of the sample.

The clonotype was recovered from a female donor with Graves disease. The chain uses TRBV6-1 and TRBJ2-7, with TRBD1 identical over 10 junction bases. Here the sequenced sample was peripheral blood mononuclear cells (PBMCs), taken when the disease was refractory, from a patient treated with antithyroid drugs. The DNA sequence is given as TGTGCCAGCAGTCCAGCCGGGACAGGGGTCGAGCAGTACTTC. This yields the protein CASSPAGTGVEQYF.